This T cell receptor beta chain is from a study of cytomegalovirus exposure and HLA in healthy donors. This clone was counted between two and nine times. In the PCR, 60 Vbeta and 13 Jbeta primers were used. Repertoires were generated with immunoSEQ multiplex PCR, while TCRdb's copy carries only in-frame clones and drops some. The sample lists around 130,000 clones, 66% occurring once. CDR1 is MDHEN and CDR2 is SYDVKM in the germline V gene. With 6 bases clipped from V and 0 bases from J, the junction kept 4 bases outside the gene matches. The CDR3 is made up of 14 amino acids. The receptor was derived from a woman aged 60-75 years in good health and CMV-seronegative. This chain links TRBV28 with TRBJ1-1, with 7 bases lining up with TRBD1. The sample consisted of PBMCs. The CDR3 is CASRSGTVNTEAFF. CDR3 coding DNA: TGTGCCAGCAGGTCCGGGACAGTGAACACTGAAGCTTTCTTT.